These 32 T cell receptor beta chains came from one sample sequenced in a study of cytomegalovirus exposure and HLA in healthy donors. The PCR used 60 Vbeta and 13 Jbeta primers. The table came from immunoSEQ multiplex PCR; TCRdb's copy has only in-frame clones and leaves some out. The data hold roughly 180,000 clones, with roughly 80% observed a single time. The sequencing input was PBMCs. The receptors were sampled from a boy aged 5-17 years in good health and CMV-seronegative.

The CDR3 spells CASSLSGPNQPQHF. As DNA, the CDR3 is TGTGCCAGCAGCTTAAGTGGGCCCAATCAGCCCCAGCATTTT. V and J are TRBV7-9 and TRBJ1-5; D is uncertain. CDR1 is SEHNR and CDR2 is FQNEAQ in the germline V gene (reference sequence). V was clipped by 2 bases and J by 3 bases, with 8 bases between them. This CDR3 contains 14 residues.

The table lists this clone with a few counts. The chain couples TRBV7-9 to TRBJ2-5; 8 bases are a match to TRBD2. V lost 4 bases to trimming and J lost 7 bases; unmatched junction nucleotides: 11. The CDR3 has 15 amino acids. Per germline, CDR1 SEHNR and CDR2 FQNEAQ (reference sequence). The CDR3 loop reads CASSSAGGLVGTQYF. Here the CDR3 DNA reads TGTGCCAGCAGCTCCGCGGGGGGCCTGGTAGGGACCCAGTACTTC.

V is TRBV6-5 and J is TRBJ2-1; 9 bases map to TRBD2. The CDR3 is 13 residues long. CDR1 is MNHEY and CDR2 is SVGAGI in the germline V gene. V was clipped by 8 bases and J by 4 bases; unmatched bases: 3. CDR3 nucleotides: TGTGCCAGCCTTAGCGGGAGATACAATGAGCAGTTCTTC. Translating it yields CASLSGRYNEQFF.

The chain couples TRBV27 to TRBJ2-7; 9 bases align to TRBD1. The CDR3 length is 14 residues. CDR1 is MNHEY, CDR2 SMNVEV, per germline (reference sequence). With 3 bases clipped from V and 6 bases from J, the junction kept 6 bases outside the gene matches. CDR3: CASSLSQGAAEQYF. DNA for the CDR3: TGTGCCAGCAGTTTGTCACAGGGGGCGGCCGAGCAGTACTTC.

This chain uses TRBV27 with TRBJ2-3; 7 bases are a match to TRBD1. The CDR3 spans 14 residues. V trimming: 4 bases; J trimming: 2 bases; junction bases outside the gene matches: 3. Per germline, CDR1 MNHEY and CDR2 SMNVEV (reference sequence). CDR3 in amino acids: CASSSGQFTDTQYF. The CDR3 DNA reads as TGTGCCAGCAGTTCGGGACAGTTCACAGATACGCAGTATTTT.

This chain joins TRBV7-6 and TRBJ2-7, with 8 bases that match TRBD2. Germline trimming cut 1 base from V and 5 bases from J; bases unmatched to any gene: 7. The CDR3 consists of 15 residues. The germline gives CDR1 SGHVS, CDR2 FNYEAQ. CDR3 bases: TGTGCCAGCAGCTTAGGGGAGGGTAGCGGGAACGAGCAGTACTTC. Its protein product is CASSLGEGSGNEQYF.

The gene calls are TRBV30 and TRBJ2-7; 9 bases agree with TRBD1. CDR1 and CDR2 (germline): GTSNPN, SVGIG (reference sequence). The CDR3 totals 13 residues. After removal of 5 bases from V and 5 bases from J, the junction contained 7 bases not matched to a gene. CDR3 nucleotides: TGTGCCTGGGTAGGGGGACAGGGAAACGAGCAGTACTTC. It codes for CAWVGGQGNEQYF.

CDR3 amino acids: CASTGDTEAFF. CDR3 in DNA: TGTGCCAGCACAGGCGACACTGAAGCTTTCTTT. The chain links TRBV7-9 to TRBJ1-1, with D unresolved. Trimming pared 7 bases from V and 3 bases from J, leaving 6 bases between. This CDR3 comprises 11 residues. CDR1 and CDR2 from the germline V gene are SEHNR and FQNEAQ (reference sequence).

The chain recombines TRBV5-6 with TRBJ1-4; 10 bases line up with TRBD1. The CDR3 extends over 14 amino acids. Germline-derived CDR1 and CDR2 are SGHDT and YYEEEE. J lost 7 bases, V lost 3 bases, and 3 bases had no gene match. CDR3 nucleotide sequence: TGTGCCAGCAGCTCCGACAGGGGGCGTGAAAAACTGTTTTTT. Translation gives CASSSDRGREKLFF.

The chain recombines TRBV9 with TRBJ1-6; D not certain. Germline V gene sequence: CDR1 SGDLS, CDR2 YYNGEE. CDR3 length: 15 amino acids. The V end was cut by 2 bases, the J end by 0 bases, with 6 bases between. The CDR3 DNA sequence: TGTGCCAGCAGCGTCGGTCGCTCCTATAATTCACCCCTCCACTTT. Translation gives CASSVGRSYNSPLHF.

The rearrangement links TRBV5-1 to TRBJ2-6, with 12 bases identical to TRBD1. This CDR3 spans 16 amino acids. V lost 6 bases, J lost 0 bases, and 1 base stayed unmatched. Germline V gene lookup returns CDR1 SGHRS and CDR2 YFSETQ. CDR3 protein: CASTGQGASGANVLTF. CDR3 DNA sequence: TGCGCCAGCACGGGACAGGGGGCCTCTGGGGCCAACGTCCTGACTTTC. Complete variable domain (other parts from reference TRBV5-1 and TRBJ2-6): KAGVTQTPRYLIKTRGQQVTLSCSPISGHRSVSWYQQTPGQGLQFLFEYFSETQRNKGNFPGRFSGRQFSNSRSEMNVSTLELGDSALYLCASTGQGASGANVLTFGAGSRLTVL.

The rearrangement uses TRBV5-6 and TRBJ2-2, with a possible D match to TRBD1 (6 bases). V lost 2 bases and J 12 bases, leaving 11 bases between the germline ends. Germline CDR1 SGHDT, CDR2 YYEEEE. The CDR3 length is 12 residues. CDR3 DNA: TGTGCCAGCAGCTTTCCGACAGGACAGCTGTTTTTT. Translating it yields CASSFPTGQLFF.

This chain joins TRBV29-1 and TRBJ2-1, with 7 bases fitting TRBD2. V was pared by 4 bases and J by 0 bases, with 3 bases of the junction left unmatched. This CDR3 is 14 amino acids long. The germline CDR1 and CDR2 sequences are SQVTM and ANQGSEA. In DNA, the CDR3 is TGCAGCGTTGCGGGGGGTAGCTCCTACAATGAGCAGTTCTTC. Its translation is CSVAGGSSYNEQFF.

This chain links TRBV13 with TRBJ2-7, with 10 positions matching TRBD2. Per the germline V gene, CDR1 is PRHDT and CDR2 is FYEKMQ (reference sequence). V was clipped by 2 bases and J by 3 bases; unmatched bases: 4. This CDR3 is built from 15 residues. CDR3 nucleotide sequence: TGTGCCAGCAGCTTAAGACTAGCGGGTTTCTACGAGCAGTACTTC. This translates into CASSLRLAGFYEQYF.

This chain uses TRBV5-1 with TRBJ1-1; 10 nucleotides line up with TRBD1. The length of the CDR3 is 16 residues. With V trimmed by 5 bases and J by 3 bases, 10 bases remained unmatched. Germline CDR1 and CDR2: SGHRS and YFSETQ. The CDR3 region has the DNA TGCGCCAGCAGTTCCGGACAGGGGGGCGGTTACACTGAAGCTTTCTTT. Translating it yields CASSSGQGGGYTEAFF.

To note about this clone: The sample carries other DNA sequences with the same CDR3. The rearrangement links TRBV10-3 to TRBJ1-1; TRBD1 aligns across 8 bases. The V gene end was trimmed by 0 bases and the J gene end by 3 bases; junction bases not matched to a gene: 9. The CDR3 extends over 17 amino acids. Germline CDR1 and CDR2: ENHRY and SYGVKD. The CDR3 region has the DNA TGTGCCATCAGTGAGTCGGTACAGGGGGGATTGGACACTGAAGCTTTCTTT. Translated: CAISESVQGGLDTEAFF.

The chain links TRBV6-5 to TRBJ1-1, with a tentative D call TRBD1 (5 bases). Trimming took off 0 bases at V and 5 bases at J, with 13 bases between the two ends. This CDR3 contains 15 residues. Looked up from germline, CDR1 is MNHEY and CDR2 is SVGAGI. The CDR3 loop reads CASSYSGHLLTEAFF. The CDR3 DNA reads as TGTGCCAGCAGTTACTCCGGACACCTCCTAACTGAAGCTTTCTTT.

V and J are TRBV5-5 and TRBJ2-1, with D unclear. Trimming cost V 4 bases and J 5 bases, with 10 bases left between them. CDR3 length: 13 residues. Germline assignment: CDR1 SGHKS and CDR2 YYEKEE (reference sequence). The CDR3 reads CASSQPTNNEQFF. CDR3 nucleotide sequence: TGTGCCAGCAGCCAACCCACTAACAATGAGCAGTTCTTC.

V usage is TRBV19 and J usage is TRBJ2-3; TRBD2 matches at 7 bases. Germline lookup yields CDR1 LNHDA and CDR2 SQIVND (reference sequence). The CDR3 sequence is 15 residues long. V lost 3 bases, J lost 2 bases, and 5 bases stayed unmatched. The CDR3 region has the DNA TGTGCCAGTAGTATGGTGGCGGGGGTCACAGATACGCAGTATTTT. This translates into CASSMVAGVTDTQYF.

The chain joins TRBV5-1 to TRBJ1-1; D is unresolved. V was shortened by 3 bases and J by 3 bases, with 18 bases between the two germline ends. The CDR3 consists of 16 residues. Germline-derived CDR1 and CDR2 are SGHRS and YFSETQ. The DNA of the CDR3 is TGCGCCAGCAGCTCCGAGGCGGGGTTCGGGTACACTGAAGCTTTCTTT. Translation: CASSSEAGFGYTEAFF.

V and J are TRBV13 and TRBJ1-1; tentative D call: TRBD1 (6 bases). CDR3 size: 13 residues. CDR1 and CDR2 (germline): PRHDT, FYEKMQ (reference sequence). V was clipped by 6 bases and J by 1 base, with 9 bases between them. CDR3 sequence (DNA): TGTGCCAGCAGAGGACAGCGGAACACTGAAGCTTTCTTT. Translation: CASRGQRNTEAFF.

This clone turned up a few times. The chain uses TRBV12-5 and TRBJ1-2; 8 bases match TRBD1. V shed 2 bases, J shed 2 bases, and the junction held 7 bases outside the gene matches. There are 16 residues in the CDR3. Germline lookup yields CDR1 LGHNT and CDR2 FRNRAP. The CDR3 nucleotides are TGTGCTAGTGGTTTGCCAGGACAGGGTGACAACTATGGCTACACCTTC. Its translation: CASGLPGQGDNYGYTF. Drawing the rest from reference TRBV12-5 and TRBJ1-2, the complete variable domain is DARVTQTPRHKVTEMGQEVTMRCQPILGHNTVFWYRQTMMQGLELLAYFRNRAPLDDSGMPKDRFSAEMPDATLATLKIQPSEPRDSAVYFCASGLPGQGDNYGYTFGSGTRLTVV.

V is TRBV19 and J is TRBJ1-1; possible D gene TRBD1, 5 bases. V was cut by 2 bases and J by 0 bases, with 16 bases left in between. This CDR3 spans 17 amino acids. Germline loops: CDR1 LNHDA, CDR2 SQIVND (reference sequence). The DNA for the CDR3 is TGTGCCAGTAGTATACAGGGCAGTTCATCCATGAACACTGAAGCTTTCTTT. Its protein is CASSIQGSSSMNTEAFF.

About this clone itself: The junction shows a germline mismatch at one end, possibly a read error. The J gene is TRBJ2-3, the V gene TRBV7-9, with 7 positions matching TRBD1. The CDR3 covers 13 residues. The germline V gene has CDR1 SEHNR and CDR2 FQNEAQ (reference sequence). In DNA form, the CDR3 reads TGTTCCAGCGACAGGGAAAGCACAGATACGCAGTATTTT. Encoded protein: CSSDRESTDTQYF.

The chain links TRBV9 to TRBJ2-3, with 7 bases aligning to TRBD2. CDR3 length equals 15 residues. Trimming removed 2 bases from V and 3 bases from J; junction bases left unmatched: 6. Germline CDR1 SGDLS, CDR2 YYNGEE. CDR3 sequence: CASSVTGAGTDTQYF. The CDR3 DNA reads TGTGCCAGCAGCGTTACGGGAGCGGGGACAGATACGCAGTATTTT.

This clone was counted only a few times. This sequence joins TRBV10-3 and TRBJ2-2, with D possibly being TRBD1 (5 bases). Germline CDR1 and CDR2: ENHRY and SYGVKD. CDR3 length: 15 residues. Between the trimmed V and J ends, which lost 10 bases and 1 base, there was a span of 16 bases. CDR3 sequence (DNA): TGTGCCACCGCACCCATGGACAAGAACACCGGGGAGCTGTTTTTT. Residues: CATAPMDKNTGELFF.

The J gene is TRBJ2-7, the V gene TRBV28; weak D call: TRBD2 (5 bases). From germline, CDR1 is MDHEN and CDR2 SYDVKM. V was trimmed by 6 bases and J by 6 bases, leaving 9 bases between them. The CDR3 runs 11 residues. The CDR3 spells CASRSGVEQYF. The DNA of the CDR3 is TGTGCCAGCAGGTCCGGGGTCGAGCAGTACTTC.

V gene TRBV6-1 combines with J gene TRBJ2-7; 9 bases match TRBD1. V dropped 4 bases and J dropped 5; count of bases not matched to a gene: 18. This CDR3 spans 18 amino acids. CDR1 and CDR2 from the germline V gene are MNHNS and SASEGT. CDR3: CASSVSPGQGRKGDEQYF. The CDR3 nucleotides read TGTGCCAGCAGTGTAAGCCCGGGACAGGGTAGGAAGGGAGACGAGCAGTACTTC.

The chain is built from TRBV6-6 and TRBJ2-2, with unresolved D. V lost 3 bases, J lost 1 base, and 3 bases lay in between. Germline V gene sequence: CDR1 MNHNY, CDR2 SVGAGI (reference sequence). The CDR3 consists of 13 residues. DNA of the CDR3: TGTGCCAGCAGTTATAAGAACACCGGGGAGCTGTTTTTT. Encoded protein: CASSYKNTGELFF.

Here the CDR3 reads CASSIGTGSFYGYTF. CDR3 in DNA: TGTGCCAGCAGCATTGGGACAGGGAGTTTCTATGGCTACACCTTC. The chain uses TRBV28 and TRBJ1-2; 9 bases agree with TRBD1. V trimming: 6 bases; J trimming: 4 bases; junction bases outside the gene matches: 9. Germline assignment: CDR1 MDHEN and CDR2 SYDVKM. CDR3 size: 15 residues.

J is TRBJ1-1 and V is TRBV5-4, with TRBD1 matching over 7 bases. The length of the CDR3 is 12 residues. V lost 2 bases, J lost 10 bases, and 5 bases stayed unmatched. Germline values: CDR1 SGHNT, CDR2 YYREEE (reference sequence). This CDR3 is CASSFMNRGAFF. DNA of the CDR3: TGTGCCAGCAGCTTCATGAACAGGGGAGCTTTCTTT.

The rearrangement uses TRBV7-2 and TRBJ1-2; D not certain. Germline values: CDR1 SGHTA, CDR2 FQGNSA. Trimming removed 5 bases from V and 0 bases from J, with 13 bases in between. The CDR3 is 15 residues long. CDR3 sequence (DNA): TGTGCCAGCAGCCGCTCGGGGATATCTAACTATGGCTACACCTTC. Translated: CASSRSGISNYGYTF.